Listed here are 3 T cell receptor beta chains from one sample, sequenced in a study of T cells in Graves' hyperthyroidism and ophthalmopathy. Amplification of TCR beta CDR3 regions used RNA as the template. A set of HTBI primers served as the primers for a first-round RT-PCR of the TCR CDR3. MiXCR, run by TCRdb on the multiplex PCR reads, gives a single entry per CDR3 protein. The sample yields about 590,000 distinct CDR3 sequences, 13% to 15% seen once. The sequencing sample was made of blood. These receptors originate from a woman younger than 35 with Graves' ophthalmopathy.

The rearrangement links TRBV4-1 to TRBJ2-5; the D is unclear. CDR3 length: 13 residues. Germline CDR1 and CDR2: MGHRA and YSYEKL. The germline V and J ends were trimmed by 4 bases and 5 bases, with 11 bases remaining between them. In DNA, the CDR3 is TGCGCCAGCAGCCTCACGAACCGGGAGACCCAGTACTTC. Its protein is CASSLTNRETQYF.

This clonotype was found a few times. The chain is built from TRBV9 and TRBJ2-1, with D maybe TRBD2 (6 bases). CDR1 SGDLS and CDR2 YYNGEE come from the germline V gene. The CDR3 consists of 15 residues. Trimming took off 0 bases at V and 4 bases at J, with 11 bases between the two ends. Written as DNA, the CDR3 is TGTGCCAGCAGCGTAGTGTCGGGAGTGTACAATGAGCAGTTCTTC. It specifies CASSVVSGVYNEQFF.

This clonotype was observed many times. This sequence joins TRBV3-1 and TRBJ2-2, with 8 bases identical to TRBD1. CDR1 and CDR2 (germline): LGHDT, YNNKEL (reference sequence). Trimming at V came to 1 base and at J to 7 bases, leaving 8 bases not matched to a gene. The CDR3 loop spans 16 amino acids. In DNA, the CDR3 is TGTGCCAGCAGCCAAGCAGGACAGGGAATTAACGGGGAGCTGTTTTTT. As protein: CASSQAGQGINGELFF.